These T cell receptor beta chains were read from a single sample in a study of monozygotic twins with inflammatory bowel disease. TCRdb processed the 5' RACE reads again and assigns one entry to each CDR3 protein, with no DNA. This table lists 170,000 or so distinct CDR3 sequences. Sequenced input: blood. These receptors all stem from a human donor with ulcerative colitis or Crohn's disease, or a healthy co-twin of an affected twin (not recorded which). Each CDR3 is given with its conserved first and last residue. Each record gives: J gene, V gene, CDR3 protein.

j_gene: TRBJ2-1
v_gene: TRBV30
CDR3aa: CAWTSDPGAYNEQFF

j_gene: TRBJ1-1
v_gene: TRBV4-3
CDR3aa: CASSQVGQSITHGTEAFF

j_gene: TRBJ2-7
v_gene: TRBV27
CDR3aa: CASSPGRVPYEQYF

j_gene: TRBJ2-7
v_gene: TRBV6-5
CDR3aa: CASSYSGTGTYEQYF

j_gene: TRBJ2-1
v_gene: TRBV20-1
CDR3aa: CSARDRTVAREQFF

j_gene: TRBJ2-1
v_gene: TRBV29-1
CDR3aa: CSGEGTGAYNEQFF

j_gene: TRBJ1-1
v_gene: TRBV20-1
CDR3aa: CSAPQGGTEAFF

j_gene: TRBJ1-2
v_gene: TRBV12-3/TRBV12-4
CDR3aa: CASSLGSLRQRYGYTF

j_gene: TRBJ1-5
v_gene: TRBV19
CDR3aa: CASSRGLPSGNQPQHF

j_gene: TRBJ1-1
v_gene: TRBV25-1
CDR3aa: CASSYRGRGTEAFF

j_gene: TRBJ2-3
v_gene: TRBV7-2
CDR3aa: CASSFSRGRTDTQYF

j_gene: TRBJ1-2
v_gene: TRBV20-1
CDR3aa: CSARGQGMDYGYTF

j_gene: TRBJ1-5
v_gene: TRBV5-4
CDR3aa: CATQGGRNQPQHF

j_gene: TRBJ2-1
v_gene: TRBV6-2/TRBV6-3
CDR3aa: CASSDGTGGPRIHEQFF

j_gene: TRBJ2-5
v_gene: TRBV5-1
CDR3aa: CASSQPGQASKTQYF

j_gene: TRBJ2-2
v_gene: TRBV5-5
CDR3aa: CASSSRGGPGELFF